The entry below gives a single T cell receptor (beta chain) sequence along with its context. These data come from a study of blood T cell repertoires in COVID-19. Study-level information: COVID-19 samples collected from the United States, Italy and Spain covered acute and convalescent phases. The cDNA or gDNA used as material had been derived from T cells, B-cell-depleted T cells, or PBMCs.

Authors' analysis steps: For nucleated cells, counts were estimated from reference gene primer amplification. Measured with immunoSEQ multiplex PCR; TCRdb has only the in-frame clones, and not every one. V, J and clone size were drawn from that table, and D and trimming were deduced from the DNA. The sample records 250,000 to 400,000 clones, about 92% being singletons. CDR1 is LNHDA and CDR2 is SQIVND in the germline V gene (reference sequence). This CDR3 spans 15 amino acids. Trimming left V 1 base short and J 3 bases short, with 10 bases between. The TCR originated in a man in his sixties who had recovered from COVID-19. The rearrangement joins TRBV19 to TRBJ1-5; possible D gene TRBD1, 5 bases. The material sequenced was PBMCs or T cells enriched from blood (not recorded which). The CDR3 coding sequence is TGTGCCAGTAGTATAGGCAGGGTACCCAATCAGCCCCAGCATTTT. Translation: CASSIGRVPNQPQHF.